These T cell receptor beta chains were read from a single sample in a study of graft-versus-host responses after intestinal transplantation. Clones were read by immunoSEQ multiplex PCR, and TCRdb kept only the in-frame ones, dropping some. The table records over 45,000 clones, roughly 93% of them present only once. Source: PBMCs, taken approximately 740 days after a first intestinal transplant, on the day of a second. These receptors all come from a human patient who received an intestinal transplant, so some T cells may come from the graft donor. The CDR3 runs from the conserved cysteine through the conserved F or W. The order of the fields is V gene, D gene, J gene, clone size, CDR3 protein, CDR3 DNA. A D gene is named only where the DNA matches it firmly. Clone size is shown for a subset of rows, as once, few, many or a class of expanded clone.

v_call: TRBV30
d_call: TRBD1
j_call: TRBJ2-7
clone_size: -
cdr3_aa: CAWSVLGTAWTAKQYF
cdr3_nt: TGTGCCTGGAGTGTACTAGGGACAGCTTGGACTGCGAAGCAGTACTTC

v_call: TRBV18
d_call: -
j_call: TRBJ2-7
clone_size: -
cdr3_aa: CASSPQRDVYEQYF
cdr3_nt: TGTGCCAGCTCACCACAAAGGGACGTCTACGAGCAGTACTTC

v_call: TRBV7-9
d_call: TRBD1
j_call: TRBJ2-2
clone_size: -
cdr3_aa: CASSSDRGRGGTGELFF
cdr3_nt: TGTGCCAGCAGCTCTGACAGGGGCAGGGGTGGCACCGGGGAGCTGTTTTTT

v_call: TRBV6-1
d_call: TRBD1
j_call: TRBJ1-1
clone_size: few
cdr3_aa: CASSNRGANTEAFF
cdr3_nt: TGTGCCAGCAGTAACAGGGGGGCGAACACTGAAGCTTTCTTT

v_call: TRBV27
d_call: TRBD2
j_call: TRBJ2-7
clone_size: once
cdr3_aa: CASSVSGLAGEKPYEQYF
cdr3_nt: TGTGCCAGCAGTGTCTCGGGACTAGCGGGAGAGAAGCCCTACGAGCAGTACTTC

v_call: TRBV7-2
d_call: -
j_call: TRBJ2-3
clone_size: -
cdr3_aa: CAKTRRGLGSDTQYF
cdr3_nt: TGTGCCAAAACTCGGAGGGGGCTAGGATCAGATACGCAGTATTTT

v_call: TRBV2
d_call: -
j_call: TRBJ2-7
clone_size: once
cdr3_aa: CATTTLYEQYF
cdr3_nt: TGTGCCACTACTACCCTTTACGAGCAGTACTTC

v_call: TRBV6-6
d_call: -
j_call: TRBJ2-1
clone_size: -
cdr3_aa: CASNPGSYNEQFF
cdr3_nt: TGTGCCAGCAATCCGGGATCCTACAATGAGCAGTTCTTC

v_call: TRBV29-1
d_call: TRBD1
j_call: TRBJ1-1
clone_size: -
cdr3_aa: CSVARQGGIPEAFF
cdr3_nt: TGCAGCGTCGCCAGACAGGGAGGTATTCCTGAAGCTTTCTTT

v_call: TRBV2
d_call: TRBD2
j_call: TRBJ2-1
clone_size: -
cdr3_aa: CASSERTSWGSSGEQFF
cdr3_nt: TGTGCCAGCAGTGAACGGACTAGCTGGGGGAGTAGCGGTGAGCAGTTCTTC

v_call: TRBV12-5
d_call: TRBD1
j_call: TRBJ2-1
clone_size: -
cdr3_aa: CASGAPGQGYNEQFF
cdr3_nt: TGTGCTAGTGGTGCACCGGGACAGGGGTACAATGAGCAGTTCTTC

v_call: TRBV6-5
d_call: -
j_call: TRBJ2-7
clone_size: once
cdr3_aa: CASSARAYEQYF
cdr3_nt: TGTGCCAGCAGTGCCAGGGCCTACGAGCAGTACTTC

v_call: TRBV28
d_call: TRBD2
j_call: TRBJ2-7
clone_size: -
cdr3_aa: CASTQQASGTYEQYF
cdr3_nt: TGTGCCAGCACCCAGCAGGCTAGCGGAACCTACGAGCAGTACTTC

v_call: TRBV7-9
d_call: -
j_call: TRBJ2-1
clone_size: -
cdr3_aa: CASRRSELSYNEQFF
cdr3_nt: TGTGCCAGCAGGCGGTCGGAGTTGTCCTACAATGAGCAGTTCTTC

v_call: TRBV29-1
d_call: -
j_call: TRBJ2-1
clone_size: -
cdr3_aa: CSVAGMYNEQFF
cdr3_nt: TGCAGCGTTGCGGGAATGTACAATGAGCAGTTCTTC

v_call: TRBV29-1
d_call: TRBD1
j_call: TRBJ2-5
clone_size: -
cdr3_aa: CSAVPGQGRQYF
cdr3_nt: TGCAGCGCCGTCCCGGGACAGGGCCGGCAGTACTTC

v_call: TRBV9
d_call: TRBD1
j_call: TRBJ1-3
clone_size: -
cdr3_aa: CASSPSQGYSGNTIYF
cdr3_nt: TGTGCCAGCAGCCCCTCACAGGGGTACTCTGGAAACACCATATATTTT

v_call: TRBV9
d_call: TRBD2
j_call: TRBJ2-1
clone_size: -
cdr3_aa: CASSVGRGLAGFGANEQFF
cdr3_nt: TGTGCCAGCAGCGTAGGGCGAGGGCTAGCGGGATTTGGTGCGAATGAGCAGTTCTTC